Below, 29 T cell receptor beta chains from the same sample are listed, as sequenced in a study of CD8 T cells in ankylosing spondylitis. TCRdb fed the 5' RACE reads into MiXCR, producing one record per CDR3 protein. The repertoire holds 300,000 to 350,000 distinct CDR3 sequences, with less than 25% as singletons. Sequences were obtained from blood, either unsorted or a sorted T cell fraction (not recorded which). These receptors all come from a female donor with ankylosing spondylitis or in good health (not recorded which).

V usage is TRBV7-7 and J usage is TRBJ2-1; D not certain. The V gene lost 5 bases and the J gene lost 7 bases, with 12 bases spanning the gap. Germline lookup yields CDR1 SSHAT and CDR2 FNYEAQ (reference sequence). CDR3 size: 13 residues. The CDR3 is CASSPKNRNEQFF. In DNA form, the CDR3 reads TGTGCCAGCAGCCCTAAAAATCGGAATGAGCAGTTCTTC.

The CDR3 region is CAISNQYDSYGYTF. In nucleotides, the CDR3 is TGTGCCATCAGTAACCAATATGACAGCTATGGCTACACCTTC. The V gene is TRBV10-3, the J gene TRBJ1-2; the D gene is possibly TRBD1 (5 bases). V was pared by 5 bases and J by 4 bases, with 14 bases between. CDR3 length: 14 residues. Germline V gene data show CDR1 as ENHRY and CDR2 as SYGVKD.

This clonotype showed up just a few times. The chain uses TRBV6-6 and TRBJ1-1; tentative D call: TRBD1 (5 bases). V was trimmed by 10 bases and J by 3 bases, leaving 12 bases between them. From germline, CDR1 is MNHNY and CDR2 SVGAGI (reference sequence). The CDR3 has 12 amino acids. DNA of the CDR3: TGTGCCACCTCGACAGCCTACACTGAAGCTTTCTTT. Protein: CATSTAYTEAFF.

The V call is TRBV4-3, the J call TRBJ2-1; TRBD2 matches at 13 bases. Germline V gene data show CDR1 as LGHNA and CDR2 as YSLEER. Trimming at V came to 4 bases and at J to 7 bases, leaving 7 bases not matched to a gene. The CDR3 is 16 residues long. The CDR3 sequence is CASSPTETSGRNEQFF. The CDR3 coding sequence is TGCGCCAGCAGCCCAACGGAGACTAGCGGGAGGAATGAGCAGTTCTTC.

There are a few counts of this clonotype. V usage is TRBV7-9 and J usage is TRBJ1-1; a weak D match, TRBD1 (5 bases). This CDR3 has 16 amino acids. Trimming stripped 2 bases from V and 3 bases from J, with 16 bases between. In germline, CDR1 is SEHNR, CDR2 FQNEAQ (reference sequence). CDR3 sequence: CASSLPRGGWDTEAFF. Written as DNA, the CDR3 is TGTGCCAGCAGCTTACCCCGGGGGGGGTGGGACACTGAAGCTTTCTTT. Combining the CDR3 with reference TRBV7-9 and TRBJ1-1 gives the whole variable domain DTGVSQNPRHKITKRGQNVTFRCDPISEHNRLYWYRQTLGQGPEFLTYFQNEAQLEKSRLLSDRFSAERPKGSFSTLEIQRTEQGDSAMYLCASSLPRGGWDTEAFFGQGTRLTVV.

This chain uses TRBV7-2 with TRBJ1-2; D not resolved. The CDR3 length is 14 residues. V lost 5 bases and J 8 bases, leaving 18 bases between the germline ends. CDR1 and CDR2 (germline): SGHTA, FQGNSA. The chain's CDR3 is CASSPFAQAVGYTF. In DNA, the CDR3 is TGTGCCAGCAGCCCGTTTGCCCAGGCGGTGGGCTACACCTTC.

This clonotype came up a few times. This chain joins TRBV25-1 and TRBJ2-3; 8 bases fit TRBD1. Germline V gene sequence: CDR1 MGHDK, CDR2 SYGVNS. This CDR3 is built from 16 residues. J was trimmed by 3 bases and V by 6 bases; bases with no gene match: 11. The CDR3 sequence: CASSKGQGAGTDTQYF. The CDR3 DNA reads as TGTGCCAGCAGCAAAGGGCAGGGGGCAGGGACAGATACGCAGTATTTT.

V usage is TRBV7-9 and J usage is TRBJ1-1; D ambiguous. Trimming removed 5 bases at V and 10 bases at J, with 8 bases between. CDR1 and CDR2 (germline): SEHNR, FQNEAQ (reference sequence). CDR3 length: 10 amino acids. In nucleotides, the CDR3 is TGTGCCAGCAGCGCGATAGGAGCTTTCTTT. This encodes CASSAIGAFF.

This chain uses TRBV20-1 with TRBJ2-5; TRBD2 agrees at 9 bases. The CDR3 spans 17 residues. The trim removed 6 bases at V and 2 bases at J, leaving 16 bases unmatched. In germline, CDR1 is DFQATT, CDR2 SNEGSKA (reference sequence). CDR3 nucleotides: TGCAGTGCCGGGAGGGATAGCGGGAGAATTGCTCAAGAGACCCAGTACTTC. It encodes CSAGRDSGRIAQETQYF.

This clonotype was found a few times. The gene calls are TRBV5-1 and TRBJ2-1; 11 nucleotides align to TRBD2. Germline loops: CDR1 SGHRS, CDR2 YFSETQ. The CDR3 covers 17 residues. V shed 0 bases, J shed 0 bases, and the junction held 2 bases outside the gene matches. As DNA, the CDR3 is TGCGCCAGCAGCTTGGTTCTAGCGGGAGGCTCCTACAATGAGCAGTTCTTC. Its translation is CASSLVLAGGSYNEQFF. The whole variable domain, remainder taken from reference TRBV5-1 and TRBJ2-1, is KAGVTQTPRYLIKTRGQQVTLSCSPISGHRSVSWYQQTPGQGLQFLFEYFSETQRNKGNFPGRFSGRQFSNSRSEMNVSTLELGDSALYLCASSLVLAGGSYNEQFFGPGTRLTVL.

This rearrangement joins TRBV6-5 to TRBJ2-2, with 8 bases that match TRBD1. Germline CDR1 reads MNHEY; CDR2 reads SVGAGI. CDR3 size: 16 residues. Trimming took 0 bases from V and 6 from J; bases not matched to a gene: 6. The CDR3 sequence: CASSYSTRGLAGELFF. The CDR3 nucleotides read TGTGCCAGCAGTTACTCGACCAGGGGGCTAGCCGGGGAGCTGTTTTTT.

For the CDR3, the DNA is TGCAGCGCCGGGGGAGGGAGGGCAGGGGATGAGCAGTTCTTC. This translates into CSAGGGRAGDEQFF. V is TRBV29-1 and J is TRBJ2-1, with D maybe TRBD2 (7 bases). This CDR3 is 14 amino acids long. Germline V lookup: CDR1 SQVTM, CDR2 ANQGSEA. Trimming removed 7 bases at V and 8 bases at J, with 21 bases between.

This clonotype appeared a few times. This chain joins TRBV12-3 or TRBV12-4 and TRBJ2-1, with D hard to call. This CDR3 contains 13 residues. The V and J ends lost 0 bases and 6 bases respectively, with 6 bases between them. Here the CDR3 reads CASSLAPLNEQFF. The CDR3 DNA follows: TGTGCCAGCAGTTTAGCGCCCCTCAATGAGCAGTTCTTC.

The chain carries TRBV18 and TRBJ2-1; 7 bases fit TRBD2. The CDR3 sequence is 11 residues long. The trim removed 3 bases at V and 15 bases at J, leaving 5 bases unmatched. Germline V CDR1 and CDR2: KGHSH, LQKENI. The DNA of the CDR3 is TGTGCCAGCTCACCCGCTAGCGGATGGTTCTTC. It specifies CASSPASGWFF.

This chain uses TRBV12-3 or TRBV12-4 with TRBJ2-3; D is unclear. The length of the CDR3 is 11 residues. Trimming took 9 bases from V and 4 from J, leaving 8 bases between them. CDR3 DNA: TGTGCCAGTGCCGTTGCAGATACGCAGTATTTT. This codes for CASAVADTQYF.

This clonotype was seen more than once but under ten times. CDR3 coding DNA: TGCGCCAGCAGCTTGGAGGGTAGGCAGCACAATGAGCAGTTCTTC. Its translation is CASSLEGRQHNEQFF. The chain recombines TRBV5-1 with TRBJ2-1, with D unclear. V lost 0 bases and J lost 5, with 12 bases in between. The CDR3 is 15 residues long. Germline V gene data show CDR1 as SGHRS and CDR2 as YFSETQ.

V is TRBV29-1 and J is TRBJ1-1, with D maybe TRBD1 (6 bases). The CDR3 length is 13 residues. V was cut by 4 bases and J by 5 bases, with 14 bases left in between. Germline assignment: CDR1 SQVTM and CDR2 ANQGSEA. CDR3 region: CSVGYRVGTEAFF. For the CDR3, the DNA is TGCAGCGTTGGGTACAGGGTGGGGACTGAAGCTTTCTTT.

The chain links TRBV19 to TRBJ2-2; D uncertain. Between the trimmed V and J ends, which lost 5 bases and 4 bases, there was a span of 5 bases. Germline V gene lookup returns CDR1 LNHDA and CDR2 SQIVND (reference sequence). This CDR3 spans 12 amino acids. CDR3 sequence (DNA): TGTGCCAGTAGTTGGAGCACCGGGGAGCTGTTTTTT. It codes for CASSWSTGELFF.

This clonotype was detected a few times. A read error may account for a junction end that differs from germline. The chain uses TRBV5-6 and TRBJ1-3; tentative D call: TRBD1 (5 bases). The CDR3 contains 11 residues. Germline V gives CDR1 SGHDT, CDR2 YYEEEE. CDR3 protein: CASSLVWGRGF. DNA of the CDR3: TGTGCCAGCAGCTTGGTGTGGGGACGTGGTTTT.

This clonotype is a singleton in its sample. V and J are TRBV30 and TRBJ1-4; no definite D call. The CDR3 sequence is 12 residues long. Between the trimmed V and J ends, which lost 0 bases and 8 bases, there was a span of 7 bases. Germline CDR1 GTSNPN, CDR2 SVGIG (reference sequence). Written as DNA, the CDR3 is TGTGCCTGGAGTGTTCCTTTCGAAAAACTGTTTTTT. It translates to CAWSVPFEKLFF.

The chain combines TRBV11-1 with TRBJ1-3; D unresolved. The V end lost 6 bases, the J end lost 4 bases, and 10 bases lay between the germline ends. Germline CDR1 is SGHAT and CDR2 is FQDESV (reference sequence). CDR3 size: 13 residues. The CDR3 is CASSFDIGNTIYF. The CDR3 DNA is TGTGCCAGCAGTTTCGACATCGGAAACACCATATATTTT.

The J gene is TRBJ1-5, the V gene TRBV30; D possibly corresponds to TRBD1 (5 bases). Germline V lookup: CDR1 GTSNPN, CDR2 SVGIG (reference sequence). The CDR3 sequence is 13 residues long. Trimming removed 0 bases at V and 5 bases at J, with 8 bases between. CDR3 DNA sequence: TGTGCCTGGAGTGTACGGGGGGATCAGCCCCAGCATTTT. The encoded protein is CAWSVRGDQPQHF.

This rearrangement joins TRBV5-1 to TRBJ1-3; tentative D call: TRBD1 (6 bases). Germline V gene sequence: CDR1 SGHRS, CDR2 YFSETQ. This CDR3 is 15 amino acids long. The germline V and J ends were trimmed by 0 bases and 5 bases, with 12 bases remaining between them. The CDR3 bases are TGCGCCAGCAGCTTGGGCCAGGGGATGAGAAACACCATATATTTT. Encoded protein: CASSLGQGMRNTIYF.

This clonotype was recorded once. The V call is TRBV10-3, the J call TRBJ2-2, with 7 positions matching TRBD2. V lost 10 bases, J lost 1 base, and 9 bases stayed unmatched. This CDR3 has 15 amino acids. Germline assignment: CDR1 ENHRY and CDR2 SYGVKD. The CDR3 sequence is CATGRTSGNTGELFF. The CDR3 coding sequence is TGTGCCACGGGAAGGACTAGTGGGAACACCGGGGAGCTGTTTTTT.

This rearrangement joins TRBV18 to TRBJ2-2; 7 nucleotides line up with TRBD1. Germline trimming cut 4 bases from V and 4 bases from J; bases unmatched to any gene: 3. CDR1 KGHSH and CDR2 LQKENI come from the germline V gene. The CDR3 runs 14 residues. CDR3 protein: CASSLRDSTGELFF. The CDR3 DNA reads TGTGCCAGCTCACTACGGGACAGCACCGGGGAGCTGTTTTTT.

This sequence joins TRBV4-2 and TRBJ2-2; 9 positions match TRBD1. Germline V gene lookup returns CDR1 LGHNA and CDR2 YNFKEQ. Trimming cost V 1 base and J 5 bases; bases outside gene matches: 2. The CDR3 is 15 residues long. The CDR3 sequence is CASSQGDRATGELFF. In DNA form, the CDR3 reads TGTGCCAGCAGCCAAGGGGACAGGGCAACCGGGGAGCTGTTTTTT.

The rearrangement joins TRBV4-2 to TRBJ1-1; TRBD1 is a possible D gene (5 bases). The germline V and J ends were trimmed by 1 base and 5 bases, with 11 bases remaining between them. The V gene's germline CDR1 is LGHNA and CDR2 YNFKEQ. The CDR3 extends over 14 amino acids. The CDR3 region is CASSQGGPGTEAFF. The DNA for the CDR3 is TGTGCCAGCAGCCAAGGGGGTCCAGGGACTGAAGCTTTCTTT.

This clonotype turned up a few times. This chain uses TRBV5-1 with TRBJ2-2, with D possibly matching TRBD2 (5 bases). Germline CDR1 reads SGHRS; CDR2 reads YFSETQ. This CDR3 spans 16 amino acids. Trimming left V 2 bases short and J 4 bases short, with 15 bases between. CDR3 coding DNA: TGCGCCAGCAGCTTCTACTCCGGGGATCCCACCGGGGAGCTGTTTTTT. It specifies CASSFYSGDPTGELFF.

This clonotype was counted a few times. The CDR3 sequence: CASSPPGLAGGDEQFF. The CDR3 coding sequence is TGTGCCAGCTCACCCCCGGGACTAGCGGGAGGTGACGAGCAGTTCTTC. This chain joins TRBV18 and TRBJ2-1; 15 bases line up with TRBD2. Trimming cost V 3 bases and J 10 bases; bases outside gene matches: 7. This CDR3 has 16 residues. Germline V gives CDR1 KGHSH, CDR2 LQKENI.